The present entry profiles one T cell receptor beta chain with its context. Data came from immunoSEQ multiplex PCR; TCRdb stores just in-frame clones and leaves some out. The sample records over 50,000 clones, 97% being singletons. Germline CDR1 is PRHDT and CDR2 is FYEKMQ (reference sequence). Deletions cut 8 bases from V and 3 bases from J, with 17 bases between. The CDR3 spans 14 residues. The sample is drawn from a study of technical replicates of blood from four donors. What was sequenced was T cells isolated from PBMCs. The clonotype comes from a human donor in good health. The chain is built from TRBV13 and TRBJ2-7, with D hard to call. CDR3 in amino acids: CASFPLGISYEQYF. The CDR3 bases are TGTGCCAGCTTCCCCCTGGGCATTAGCTACGAGCAGTACTTC.